This TCR beta chain was sequenced during a study of cytomegalovirus exposure and HLA in healthy donors. Across the study: The study placed less than 90% of its approximately 380 genotyped donors in the Caucasian-associated ancestry cluster. Overall study results and limits: HLA restriction was apparent for most CMV-associated TCR beta chains in a later analysis. A few V segments could not be told apart, such as TRBV6-2 and TRBV6-3, and were left out. Accurate prediction of most subjects' HLA-A and HLA-B alleles from TCR beta sequences was reported.

V lost 5 bases, J lost 5 bases, and 6 bases stayed unmatched. Germline loops: CDR1 MDHEN, CDR2 SYDVKM. The CDR3 consists of 14 residues. As concerns this clone: Its antigen is not identified.

The PCR used 60 Vbeta and 13 Jbeta primers. Data came from immunoSEQ multiplex PCR; TCRdb stores just in-frame clones and leaves some out. The repertoire holds about 110,000 clones, with around 66% as singletons. The clonotype was recovered from a young man in good health and CMV-seropositive. The sample was PBMCs. The chain links TRBV28 to TRBJ1-5, with TRBD1 matching 7 bases. This CDR3 is CASSMGQTYQPQHF. The CDR3 DNA sequence: TGTGCCAGCAGTATGGGACAGACTTATCAGCCCCAGCATTTT.